The clone carrying this T cell receptor beta chain has at least ten counts. Its antigen remains unknown. These data are taken from a study of T cell repertoires in cytomegalovirus infection. Overall study: Public signatures in TCR beta pointed to CMV infection and matching HLA type.

MiXCR, run by TCRdb on the reads, gives a single entry per CDR3 protein. The sample records 200,000 to 250,000 distinct CDR3 sequences, approximately 7% being singletons. Trimming removed 6 bases from V and 2 bases from J, with 11 bases in between. Germline V gene data show CDR1 as DFQATT and CDR2 as SNEGSKA (reference sequence). The CDR3 totals 14 residues. Broader study findings: Cumulative public TCR beta family frequency identified CMV carriers with the relevant HLA. Dominating the ex vivo response were TCR beta clonotypes that were CMV-specific and HLA-C-restricted.

Sample: PBMCs. The V and J genes are TRBV20-1 and TRBJ1-6; D may be TRBD1 (5 bases). The receptor was isolated from a human donor in good health (CMV status not recorded). Some clones in this sample may be carry-over from other donors' samples. This CDR3 reads CSASGGAYNSPLHF. The CDR3 coding sequence is TGCAGTGCATCCGGGGGGGCCTATAATTCACCCCTCCACTTT.